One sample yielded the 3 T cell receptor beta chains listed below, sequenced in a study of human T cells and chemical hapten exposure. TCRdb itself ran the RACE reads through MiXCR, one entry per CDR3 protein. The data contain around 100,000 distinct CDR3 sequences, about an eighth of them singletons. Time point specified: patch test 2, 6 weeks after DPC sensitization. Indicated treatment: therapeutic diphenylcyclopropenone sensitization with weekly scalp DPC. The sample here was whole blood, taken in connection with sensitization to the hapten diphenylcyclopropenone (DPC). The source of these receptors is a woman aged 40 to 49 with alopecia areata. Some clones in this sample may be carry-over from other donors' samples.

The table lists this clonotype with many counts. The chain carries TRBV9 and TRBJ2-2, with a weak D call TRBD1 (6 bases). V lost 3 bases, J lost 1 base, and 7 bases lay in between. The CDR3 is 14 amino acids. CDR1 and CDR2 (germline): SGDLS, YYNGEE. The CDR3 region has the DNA TGTGCCAGCAGCGGGACAGAGAACACCGGGGAGCTGTTTTTT. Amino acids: CASSGTENTGELFF.

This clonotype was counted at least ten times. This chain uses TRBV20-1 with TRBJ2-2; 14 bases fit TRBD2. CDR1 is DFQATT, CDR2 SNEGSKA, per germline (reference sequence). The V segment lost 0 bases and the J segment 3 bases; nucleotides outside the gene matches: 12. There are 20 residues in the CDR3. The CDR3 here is CSARDRGGLAGVRDTGELFF. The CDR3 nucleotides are TGCAGTGCTAGAGATCGCGGGGGACTAGCGGGAGTTCGGGACACCGGGGAGCTGTTTTTT.

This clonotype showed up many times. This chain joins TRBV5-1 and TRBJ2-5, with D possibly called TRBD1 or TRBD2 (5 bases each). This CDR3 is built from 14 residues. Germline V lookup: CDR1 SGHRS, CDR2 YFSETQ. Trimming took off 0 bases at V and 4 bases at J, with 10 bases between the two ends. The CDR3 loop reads CASSLASGGETQYF. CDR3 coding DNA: TGCGCCAGCAGCTTGGCGAGTGGGGGAGAGACCCAGTACTTC.